The 5 T cell receptor beta chains presented below share a single source sample, sequenced in a study of control samples from healthy donors and cancer patients. Repertoires were generated with immunoSEQ multiplex PCR, while TCRdb's copy carries only in-frame clones and drops some. The sample lists roughly 130,000 clones, 70% to 90% seen once, with roughly 3.2% in the top ten. Sequenced sample: blood. The receptors here all came from a man between 45 and 60 years old in good health.

The chain carries TRBV20-1 and TRBJ2-3; D remains unclear. Trimming took 3 bases from V and 6 from J, leaving 10 bases between them. CDR1 is DFQATT, CDR2 SNEGSKA, per germline (reference sequence). The CDR3 loop spans 12 amino acids. DNA for the CDR3: TGCAGTGCTAGTCTGGAACAGGATACGCAGTATTTT. Its protein product is CSASLEQDTQYF.

This sequence joins TRBV28 and TRBJ1-2; D unclear. This CDR3 comprises 13 residues. From germline, CDR1 is MDHEN and CDR2 SYDVKM. The germline V and J ends were trimmed by 1 base and 7 bases, with 10 bases remaining between them. CDR3 amino acids: CASSLSGLFGYTF. The CDR3 DNA follows: TGTGCCAGCAGTTTATCTGGACTTTTTGGCTACACCTTC.

The chain recombines TRBV29-1 with TRBJ2-5; TRBD2 is a possible D gene (5 bases). V was shortened by 4 bases and J by 0 bases, with 12 bases between the two germline ends. The CDR3 consists of 14 residues. Germline V CDR1 and CDR2: SQVTM, ANQGSEA. In nucleotides, the CDR3 is TGCAGCGTTGCCGCCGGGGAGAACCAAGAGACCCAGTACTTC. Translated: CSVAAGENQETQYF.

V gene TRBV19 combines with J gene TRBJ2-3; D remains ambiguous. The V gene's germline CDR1 is LNHDA and CDR2 SQIVND (reference sequence). CDR3 length: 14 amino acids. With 4 bases removed from V and 2 bases from J, the gap between germline ends came to 10 bases. The CDR3 sequence: CASSNLQHTDTQYF. CDR3 coding DNA: TGTGCCAGTAGTAACCTGCAGCACACAGATACGCAGTATTTT.

The rearrangement links TRBV5-1 to TRBJ2-2, with 10 bases matching TRBD1. CDR1 is SGHRS, CDR2 YFSETQ, per germline. The CDR3 contains 15 residues. J lost 6 bases, V lost 4 bases, and 6 bases had no gene match. CDR3 in DNA: TGCGCCAGCAGCCCCCCGGACAGGGGGTCCGGGGAGCTGTTTTTT. Translation: CASSPPDRGSGELFF.